These 12 T cell receptor beta chains were sequenced from one sample in a study of shared clonotypes between healthy human individuals. Only in-frame clones appear in the TCRdb table, and some are missing; sequencing was by immunoSEQ multiplex PCR. The profile shows roughly 770,000 clones, 96% of them singletons. Terminally differentiated effector memory CD45RA+ cells were excluded by CCR7 positive selection of CD45RO-negative cells. Input material: naive CD8+ T cells sorted from blood. Every receptor here comes from a man younger than 40 in good health.

The chain employs TRBV29-1 and TRBJ1-2, with 7 positions matching TRBD1. V trimming: 6 bases; J trimming: 2 bases; junction bases outside the gene matches: 3. Germline V gene lookup returns CDR1 SQVTM and CDR2 ANQGSEA. CDR3 length equals 12 residues. Here the CDR3 DNA reads TGCAGCGTGACGGACAGGAACTATGGCTACACCTTC. This codes for CSVTDRNYGYTF.

A remark on this clone: This same CDR3 is encoded by further DNA sequences in the sample. The chain has TRBV9 and TRBJ1-2, with D hard to call. The CDR3 length is 13 residues. From germline, CDR1 is SGDLS and CDR2 YYNGEE. The V gene lost 1 base and the J gene lost 2 bases, with 6 bases spanning the gap. Here the CDR3 DNA reads TGTGCCAGCAGCGTACGAGGAAACTATGGCTACACCTTC. Residues: CASSVRGNYGYTF.

V is TRBV15 and J is TRBJ1-3; D may be TRBD1 (5 bases). This CDR3 comprises 16 residues. V was cut by 0 bases and J by 2 bases, with 11 bases left in between. Per the germline V gene, CDR1 is LNHNV and CDR2 is YYDKDF (reference sequence). CDR3 protein: CATSRDRTNTGNTIYF. CDR3 bases: TGTGCCACCAGCAGAGATAGGACAAACACTGGAAACACCATATATTTT.

The chain uses TRBV10-1 and TRBJ2-2, with 8 nucleotides matching TRBD2. The J segment lost 7 bases and the V segment lost 0 bases, leaving 7 bases of the junction unmatched. The CDR3 is made up of 16 amino acids. Germline CDR1 WNHNN, CDR2 SYGVQD (reference sequence). CDR3 nucleotide sequence: TGCGCCAGCAGTGAGTCGGCAGCGGGAGTTTACGGGGAGCTGTTTTTT. Its protein product is CASSESAAGVYGELFF.

The chain carries TRBV28 and TRBJ1-1; no clear D gene. The CDR3 length is 15 residues. V gave up 3 bases and J gave up 0 bases, with 11 bases separating them. Germline V gene lookup returns CDR1 MDHEN and CDR2 SYDVKM. The CDR3 spells CASSFSVLLNTEAFF. CDR3 coding DNA: TGTGCCAGCAGTTTTTCCGTATTATTGAACACTGAAGCTTTCTTT. The whole variable domain, remainder taken from reference TRBV28 and TRBJ1-1, is DVKVTQSSRYLVKRTGEKVFLECVQDMDHENMFWYRQDPGLGLRLIYFSYDVKMKEKGDIPEGYSVSREKKERFSLILESASTNQTSMYLCASSFSVLLNTEAFFGQGTRLTVV.

The V call is TRBV2, the J call TRBJ2-1; 7 bases match TRBD1. The germline V gene encodes CDR1 SNHLY and CDR2 FYNNEI. This CDR3 is built from 12 residues. After removal of 3 bases from V and 7 bases from J, the junction contained 0 bases not matched to a gene. The DNA of the CDR3 is TGTGCCAGCAGTGAGGACAGGAATGAGCAGTTCTTC. The encoded protein is CASSEDRNEQFF. The whole variable domain, filled in from reference TRBV2 and TRBJ2-1, reads EPEVTQTPSHQVTQMGQEVILRCVPISNHLYFYWYRQILGQKVEFLVSFYNNEISEKSEIFDDQFSVERPDGSNFTLKIRSTKLEDSAMYFCASSEDRNEQFFGPGTRLTVL.

The chain joins TRBV4-1 to TRBJ2-7; 8 bases align to TRBD2. The CDR3 covers 15 residues. Germline V gene sequence: CDR1 MGHRA, CDR2 YSYEKL. V trimming: 6 bases; J trimming: 6 bases; junction bases outside the gene matches: 13. CDR3 residues: CASSQMDGRAAEQYF. The CDR3 nucleotides read TGCGCCAGCAGTCAGATGGACGGGAGGGCGGCCGAGCAGTACTTC.

The table lists this clone with a count of one. The chain couples TRBV7-9 to TRBJ2-7, with 8 bases matching TRBD2. V lost 10 bases to trimming and J lost 5 bases; unmatched junction nucleotides: 13. CDR3 length: 14 residues. CDR1 and CDR2 from the germline V gene are SEHNR and FQNEAQ (reference sequence). The CDR3 DNA follows: TGTGCCACTAATTACCCGGGAGGGCCGAACGAGCAGTACTTC. It encodes CATNYPGGPNEQYF.

The gene calls are TRBV14 and TRBJ2-5; D is unresolved. Germline loops: CDR1 SGHDN, CDR2 FVKESK. Trimming took 0 bases from V and 1 from J, leaving 12 bases between them. The CDR3 is 16 amino acids. Here the CDR3 reads CASSQDPFPAQETQYF. The CDR3 coding sequence is TGTGCCAGCAGCCAAGATCCTTTCCCAGCCCAAGAGACCCAGTACTTC.

The chain links TRBV4-3 to TRBJ2-7; D possibly corresponds to TRBD1 (6 bases). The CDR3 is 14 amino acids. V lost 4 bases and J 7 bases, leaving 17 bases between the germline ends. The germline CDR1 and CDR2 sequences are LGHNA and YSLEER. Here the CDR3 DNA reads TGCGCCAGCAGCCCAACGACAGGTCTGTGGGAGCAGTACTTC. This gives the protein CASSPTTGLWEQYF.

This chain connects TRBV12-5 to TRBJ2-7, with D tentatively TRBD1 (6 bases). V lost 7 bases and J 0 bases, leaving 16 bases between the germline ends. This CDR3 comprises 15 residues. Germline loops: CDR1 LGHNT, CDR2 FRNRAP. In DNA form, the CDR3 reads TGTGCTAGTGTAATCAGGGGCCGGAGCTCCTACGAGCAGTACTTC. Protein sequence: CASVIRGRSSYEQYF.

The chain recombines TRBV11-2 with TRBJ1-5; 9 bases are shared with TRBD1. Germline-derived CDR1 and CDR2 are SGHAT and FQNNGV. V lost 2 bases and J lost 9; bases outside the gene matches: 11. The CDR3 sequence is 16 residues long. CDR3 sequence: CASSLSGTGSNWPQHF. The CDR3 coding sequence is TGTGCCAGCAGCTTATCAGGGACAGGGTCTAACTGGCCCCAGCATTTT.